A single sample is the source of the 15 T cell receptor beta chains below, sequenced in a study of identical twins (TCRdb year 2016). To prepare the library, 5' RACE was applied. Sequenced on an Illumina HiSeq 2000. Using fastp at Q25 and MiXCR, TCRdb reprocessed the public reads and kept productive beta chains. CDR3 protein duplicates are merged, each entry listing the most common genes and DNA. Recorded for this sample are more than 1.5 million distinct CDR3 sequences; 25% to 35% of them occurred a single time. In total, the top ten clones hold about 0.25% of the sample. The sequencing input was cord blood. The receptors stem from a newborn girl in good health.

In this sample, this clonotype turned up a few times. The chain combines TRBV5-5 with TRBJ2-2, with 9 bases aligning to TRBD1. J gave up 2 bases and V 4 bases, and 6 bases lay outside the gene matches. This CDR3 is built from 16 residues. Per germline, CDR1 SGHKS and CDR2 YYEKEE (reference sequence). The CDR3 region is CASSLRTGANTGELFF. CDR3 nucleotides: TGTGCCAGCAGCCTCCGGACAGGGGCTAACACCGGGGAGCTGTTTTTT.

This clonotype has ten or more counts. This sequence joins TRBV29-1 and TRBJ2-7, with TRBD2 matching 10 bases. Trimming at V came to 0 bases and at J to 6 bases, leaving 8 bases not matched to a gene. CDR1 is SQVTM and CDR2 is ANQGSEA in the germline V gene. The CDR3 spans 15 residues. The CDR3 is CSVEDPSGSEGEQYF. The CDR3 bases are TGCAGCGTTGAAGATCCTAGCGGGAGCGAGGGCGAGCAGTACTTC.

The V gene is TRBV28, the J gene TRBJ1-5; 7 positions match TRBD1. Per the germline V gene, CDR1 is MDHEN and CDR2 is SYDVKM. J gave up 0 bases and V 2 bases, and 1 base lay outside the gene matches. The CDR3 is 15 amino acids. The DNA for the CDR3 is TGTGCCAGCAGTTTAGACAGGGTTAGCAATCAGCCCCAGCATTTT. As protein: CASSLDRVSNQPQHF.

The CDR3 sequence: CASSWGSGNNSPLHF. The CDR3 nucleotides are TGTGCCAGCAGCTGGGGCAGCGGGAATAATTCACCCCTCCACTTT. V usage is TRBV12-3 or TRBV12-4 and J usage is TRBJ1-6; possible D gene TRBD1, 5 bases. The V end was cut by 6 bases, the J end by 5 bases, with 14 bases between. The CDR3 totals 15 residues.

The CDR3 DNA reads TGTGCCAGCAGTTCGACAGGGCACAATGAGCAGTTCTTC. This translates into CASSSTGHNEQFF. The chain links TRBV27 to TRBJ2-1, with TRBD1 matching 7 bases. CDR3 size: 13 residues. CDR1 is MNHEY and CDR2 is SMNVEV in the germline V gene (reference sequence). V lost 4 bases and J lost 5; bases outside the gene matches: 2.

This clonotype was observed at least ten times. This chain joins TRBV2 and TRBJ1-6; D might be TRBD1 (5 bases). The CDR3 spans 12 residues. Trimming stripped 5 bases from V and 7 bases from J, with 6 bases between. The germline V gene has CDR1 SNHLY and CDR2 FYNNEI. CDR3 protein: CASSRQNSPLHF. The CDR3 coding sequence is TGTGCCAGCAGTCGACAGAATTCACCCCTCCACTTT.

This clonotype came up a few times. This sequence joins TRBV3-1 and TRBJ2-7; D uncertain. Trimming removed 1 base at V and 0 bases at J, with 10 bases between. This CDR3 comprises 15 residues. Germline CDR1 and CDR2: LGHDT and YNNKEL (reference sequence). Here the CDR3 reads CASSQALPLSYEQYF. CDR3 nucleotide sequence: TGTGCCAGCAGCCAAGCTCTACCCCTCTCCTACGAGCAGTACTTC.

This clonotype showed up just a few times. The chain combines TRBV11-3 with TRBJ1-6, with D perhaps TRBD1 (6 bases). Trimming removed 1 base at V and 2 bases at J, with 21 bases between. The germline gives CDR1 SGHNT, CDR2 YENEEA. CDR3 size: 20 residues. The CDR3 nucleotides are TGTGCCAGCAGCTTAGTAGGGGGGGAACTGATGGCTACCTATAATTCACCCCTCCACTTT. Protein sequence: CASSLVGGELMATYNSPLHF.

This clonotype was seen a handful of times. The V call is TRBV4-1, the J call TRBJ1-4; TRBD1 matches at 7 bases. The junction had 6 bases not matched to a gene; V was cut back by 1 base and J by 7 bases. Germline V gene data show CDR1 as MGHRA and CDR2 as YSYEKL. The CDR3 is made up of 15 amino acids. The CDR3: CASSQVTGAGEKLFF. DNA for the CDR3: TGCGCCAGCAGCCAAGTAACAGGGGCGGGTGAAAAACTGTTTTTT.

In its sample, this clonotype was seen a few times. The V and J genes are TRBV4-2 and TRBJ2-5, with TRBD2 identical over 9 bases. With V trimmed by 1 base and J by 1 base, 7 bases remained unmatched. The V gene's germline CDR1 is LGHNA and CDR2 YNFKEQ. The CDR3 has 17 residues. The CDR3 bases are TGTGCCAGCAGCCAAGGGAGGAGCGGGGGGTCCCAAGAGACCCAGTACTTC. Translating it yields CASSQGRSGGSQETQYF.

The chain recombines TRBV20-1 with TRBJ1-2; no clear D gene. V was cut by 6 bases and J by 8 bases, with 16 bases left in between. CDR1 and CDR2 from the germline V gene are DFQATT and SNEGSKA (reference sequence). CDR3 length equals 12 residues. The CDR3 nucleotides read TGCAGTGCCCAGCCAGGTCCAAACGGCTACACCTTC. Its protein product is CSAQPGPNGYTF.

This chain connects TRBV21-1 to TRBJ2-1; whether TRBD2, the table's D call, matches the DNA was not checked. TRBV21-1 is described as a pseudogene. The CDR3 runs to 15 residues. The CDR3 region has the DNA TGTGCCAGCAGCCGGGACTCACGGAACAGCCATGAGCAGTTCTTC. This sequence encodes CASSRDSRNSHEQFF.

This chain connects TRBV27 to TRBJ1-5; no clear D. Germline V gene data show CDR1 as MNHEY and CDR2 as SMNVEV (reference sequence). The CDR3 is made up of 15 amino acids. Trimming left V 6 bases short and J 3 bases short, with 15 bases between. The CDR3 here is CASRLTVAHNQPQHF. For the CDR3, the DNA is TGTGCCAGCAGATTGACCGTGGCACACAATCAGCCCCAGCATTTT.

There are a few counts of this clonotype. The CDR3 protein is CASSGQLRTEAFF. CDR3 nucleotides: TGTGCCAGCAGTGGACAGCTTCGCACTGAAGCTTTCTTT. The chain uses TRBV6-1 and TRBJ1-1; possibly TRBD1 for D (5 bases). CDR3 length: 13 residues. Per the germline V gene, CDR1 is MNHNS and CDR2 is SASEGT. V gave up 4 bases and J gave up 4 bases, with 10 bases separating them.

The chain joins TRBV5-1 to TRBJ2-3; 7 nucleotides align to TRBD1. CDR3 size: 15 residues. Per germline, CDR1 SGHRS and CDR2 YFSETQ. V was clipped by 2 bases and J by 2 bases; unmatched bases: 5. This CDR3 is CASSLPGQFTDTQYF. The CDR3 DNA sequence: TGCGCCAGCAGCTTACCGGGACAGTTCACAGATACGCAGTATTTT.